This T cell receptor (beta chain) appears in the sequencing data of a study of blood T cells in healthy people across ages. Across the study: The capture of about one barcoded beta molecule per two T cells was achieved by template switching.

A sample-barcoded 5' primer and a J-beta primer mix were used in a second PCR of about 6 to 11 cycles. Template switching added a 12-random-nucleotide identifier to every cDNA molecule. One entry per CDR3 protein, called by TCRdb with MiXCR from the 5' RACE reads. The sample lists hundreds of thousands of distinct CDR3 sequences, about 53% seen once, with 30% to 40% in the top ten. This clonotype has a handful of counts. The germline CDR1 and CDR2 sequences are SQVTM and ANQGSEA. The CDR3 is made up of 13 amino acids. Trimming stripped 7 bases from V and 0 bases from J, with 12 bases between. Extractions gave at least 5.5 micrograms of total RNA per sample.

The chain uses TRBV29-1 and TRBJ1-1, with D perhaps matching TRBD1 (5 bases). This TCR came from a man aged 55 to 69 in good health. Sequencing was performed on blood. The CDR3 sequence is CSASGVLNTEAFF. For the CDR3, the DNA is TGCAGCGCCTCGGGGGTTTTGAACACTGAAGCTTTCTTT.